These T cell receptor beta chains were read from a single sample in a study of cytomegalovirus exposure and HLA in healthy donors. The method was immunoSEQ multiplex PCR; TCRdb's version includes in-frame clones alone and lacks a portion of them. The data show over 100,000 clones, around 66% seen once. Sequencing was carried out using PBMCs. The receptors here all came from a woman between 40 and 55 years old in good health and CMV-seropositive. Both conserved end residues are part of each CDR3. A D gene is named only where the DNA matches it firmly. Size tells how often a clone was seen (once, few, many) or the class of an expanded clone, and some rows leave it out.

>TRBV27|TRBD2|TRBJ2-7|-
CASSLSILPSGSREQYF
TGTGCCAGCAGTTTATCGATTTTGCCTAGCGGGAGTCGGGAGCAGTACTTC
>TRBV11-3|TRBD1|TRBJ1-6|few
CASSGQGNSPLHF
TGTGCCAGCAGCGGACAGGGTAATTCACCCCTCCACTTT
>TRBV19|TRBD1|TRBJ2-5|-
CASSPTGGQGVTGRETQYF
TGTGCCAGTAGCCCTACCGGTGGACAGGGCGTTACGGGCAGAGAGACCCAGTACTTC
>TRBV7-2|-|TRBJ2-1|few
CASSWVSGSYNEQFF
TGTGCCAGCAGCTGGGTTAGCGGCTCCTACAATGAGCAGTTCTTC
>TRBV19|TRBD2|TRBJ2-3|once
CASSIQAGDYPRTDTQYF
TGTGCCAGTAGTATTCAAGCGGGAGACTACCCCCGCACAGATACGCAGTATTTT
>TRBV18|TRBD1|TRBJ2-7|-
CASSPTGGPTYEQYF
TGTGCCAGCTCCCCGACAGGGGGCCCCACCTACGAGCAGTACTTC
>TRBV5-1|TRBD2|TRBJ2-2|few
CASSPPGLAATGELFF
TGCGCCAGCAGCCCCCCGGGACTAGCGGCGACCGGGGAGCTGTTTTTT
>TRBV2|TRBD2|TRBJ2-7|-
CASSLGLAGIGEQYF
TGTGCCAGCAGTCTGGGACTAGCGGGGATTGGCGAGCAGTACTTC
>TRBV6-5|-|TRBJ1-4|few
CASRGLEQRVFF
TGTGCCAGCAGGGGGTTAGAACAGAGGGTGTTTTTT
>TRBV10-3|TRBD2|TRBJ2-7|-
CATLPGLDSYEQYF
TGTGCCACTTTGCCGGGACTAGACTCCTACGAGCAGTACTTC
>TRBV2|TRBD2|TRBJ2-2|-
CASRTAGAETGELFF
TGTGCCAGCAGGACAGCGGGAGCGGAGACCGGGGAGCTGTTTTTT
>TRBV7-2|-|TRBJ2-2|few
CASSLVSGSGELFF
TGTGCCAGCAGCTTAGTGTCGGGATCCGGGGAGCTGTTTTTT
>TRBV6-5|-|TRBJ1-1|-
CASSYGAGSGTEAFF
TGTGCCAGCAGTTACGGGGCAGGGTCGGGCACTGAAGCTTTCTTT
>TRBV18|TRBD1|TRBJ2-1|few
CASSLSLGTGYEQFF
TGTGCCAGCTCACTGTCCCTCGGGACAGGATATGAGCAGTTCTTC
>TRBV19|TRBD1|TRBJ1-5|-
CASSPRDRGRNQPQHF
TGTGCCAGTAGCCCCCGGGACAGGGGGCGGAATCAGCCCCAGCATTTT
>TRBV13|TRBD1|TRBJ1-5|once
CASSSGQGRWQPQHF
TGTGCCAGCAGCTCGGGACAGGGGCGTTGGCAGCCCCAGCATTTT
>TRBV2|-|TRBJ1-5|once
CASKDKTAGQPQHF
TGTGCCAGCAAGGACAAAACCGCCGGTCAGCCCCAGCATTTT
>TRBV14|-|TRBJ2-7|-
CASSQDISYEQYF
TGTGCCAGCAGCCAAGATATCTCCTACGAGCAGTACTTC
>TRBV19|-|TRBJ1-2|once
CASSMEGGSGYTF
TGTGCCAGTAGTATGGAGGGAGGAAGTGGCTACACCTTC
>TRBV28|-|TRBJ2-1|-
CASIRQGGSNEQFF
TGTGCCAGCATACGACAGGGAGGAAGCAATGAGCAGTTCTTC
>TRBV7-8|-|TRBJ1-2|-
CASSLAGNNYGYTF
TGTGCCAGCAGCTTGGCGGGGAATAACTATGGCTACACCTTC
>TRBV6-1|TRBD2|TRBJ2-3|-
CASSEAASGDGDTQYF
TGTGCCAGCAGTGAAGCCGCTAGCGGGGACGGAGATACGCAGTATTTT